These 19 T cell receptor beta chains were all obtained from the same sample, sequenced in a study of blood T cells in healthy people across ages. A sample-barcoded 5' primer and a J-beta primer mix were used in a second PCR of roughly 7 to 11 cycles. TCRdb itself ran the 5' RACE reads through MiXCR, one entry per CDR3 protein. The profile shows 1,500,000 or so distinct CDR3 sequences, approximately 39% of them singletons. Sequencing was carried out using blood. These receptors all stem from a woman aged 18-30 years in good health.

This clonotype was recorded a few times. Here the CDR3 DNA reads TGTGCCAGCAGCTTAGAAGCTAGCGGTATGCCATACCCGAGGGATACGCAGTATTTT. This gives the protein CASSLEASGMPYPRDTQYF. The rearrangement joins TRBV7-2 to TRBJ2-3, with 7 bases matching TRBD2. CDR3 length: 19 residues. V lost 1 base to trimming and J lost 6 bases; unmatched junction nucleotides: 19. The germline gives CDR1 SGHTA, CDR2 FQGNSA.

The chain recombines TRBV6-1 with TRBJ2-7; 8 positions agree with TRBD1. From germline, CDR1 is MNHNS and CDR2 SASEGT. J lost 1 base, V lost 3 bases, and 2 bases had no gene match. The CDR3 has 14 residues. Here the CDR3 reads CASSDTGGSYEQYF. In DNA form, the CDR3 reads TGTGCCAGCAGTGACACAGGGGGTTCCTACGAGCAGTACTTC.

The CDR3 coding sequence is TGTGCCAGCAGCTTATTAGGGGGCCGTTCGGATGAGCAGTACTTC. Translated: CASSLLGGRSDEQYF. The V and J genes are TRBV11-2 and TRBJ2-5, with 7 bases that match TRBD1. Germline V CDR1 and CDR2: SGHAT, FQNNGV. The J segment lost 11 bases and the V segment lost 2 bases, leaving 14 bases of the junction unmatched. CDR3 length: 15 residues.

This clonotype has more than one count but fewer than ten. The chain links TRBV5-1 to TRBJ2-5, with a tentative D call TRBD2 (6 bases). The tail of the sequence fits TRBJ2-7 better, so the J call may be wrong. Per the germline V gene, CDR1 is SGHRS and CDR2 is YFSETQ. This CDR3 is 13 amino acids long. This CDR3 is CASRAIRENEQYF. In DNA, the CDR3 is TGCGCCAGCAGGGCGATTCGGGAGAACGAGCAGTACTTC.

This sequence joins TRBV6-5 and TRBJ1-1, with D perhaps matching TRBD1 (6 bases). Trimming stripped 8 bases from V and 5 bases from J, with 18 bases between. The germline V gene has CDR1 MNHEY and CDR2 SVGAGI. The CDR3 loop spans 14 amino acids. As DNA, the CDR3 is TGTGCCAGCCGGGGGGCAGGGCCTGATACTGAAGCTTTCTTT. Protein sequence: CASRGAGPDTEAFF.

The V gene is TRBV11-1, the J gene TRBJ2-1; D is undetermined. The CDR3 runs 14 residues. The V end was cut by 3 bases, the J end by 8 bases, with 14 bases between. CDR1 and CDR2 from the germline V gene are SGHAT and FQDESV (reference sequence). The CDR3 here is CASSFLQGTDEQFF. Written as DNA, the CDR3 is TGTGCCAGCAGCTTTTTGCAAGGAACCGATGAGCAGTTCTTC.

The DNA for the CDR3 is TGTGCCAGCAGTTTATCGTCGGCTAGCGGCTCCTACGAGCAGTACTTC. As protein: CASSLSSASGSYEQYF. The chain links TRBV27 to TRBJ2-7, with TRBD2 matching over 7 bases. This CDR3 is built from 16 residues. After removal of 0 bases from V and 0 bases from J, the junction contained 5 bases not matched to a gene. The V gene's germline CDR1 is MNHEY and CDR2 SMNVEV (reference sequence).

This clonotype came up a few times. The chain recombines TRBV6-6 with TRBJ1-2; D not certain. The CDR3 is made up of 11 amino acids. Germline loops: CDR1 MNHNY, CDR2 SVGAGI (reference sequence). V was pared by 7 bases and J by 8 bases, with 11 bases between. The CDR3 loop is CASTPSWGYTF. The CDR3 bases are TGTGCCAGCACTCCTTCATGGGGCTACACCTTC.

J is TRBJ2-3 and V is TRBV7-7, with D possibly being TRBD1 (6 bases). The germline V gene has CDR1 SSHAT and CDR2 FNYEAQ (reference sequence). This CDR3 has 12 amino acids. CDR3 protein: CAIQGPGDTQYF. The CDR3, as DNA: TGTGCTATTCAGGGGCCGGGAGATACGCAGTATTTT.

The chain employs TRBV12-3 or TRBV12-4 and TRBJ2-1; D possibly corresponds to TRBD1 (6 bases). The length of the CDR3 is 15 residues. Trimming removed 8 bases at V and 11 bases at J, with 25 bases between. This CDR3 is CASWDRDTYPEKQFF. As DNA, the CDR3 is TGTGCCAGCTGGGACCGGGACACGTACCCGGAGAAGCAGTTCTTC.

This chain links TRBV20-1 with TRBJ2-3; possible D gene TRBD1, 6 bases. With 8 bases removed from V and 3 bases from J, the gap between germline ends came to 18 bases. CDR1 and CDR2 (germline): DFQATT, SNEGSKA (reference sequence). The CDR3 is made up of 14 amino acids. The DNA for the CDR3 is TGCAGTACACAGGGAGTCACTGCAACAGATACGCAGTATTTT. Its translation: CSTQGVTATDTQYF.

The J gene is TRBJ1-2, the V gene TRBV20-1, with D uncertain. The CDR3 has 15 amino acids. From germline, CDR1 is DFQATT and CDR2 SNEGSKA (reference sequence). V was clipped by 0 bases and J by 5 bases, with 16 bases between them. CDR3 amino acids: CSARDTPYGGYGYTF. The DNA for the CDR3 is TGCAGTGCTAGAGATACCCCCTATGGCGGTTATGGCTACACCTTC.

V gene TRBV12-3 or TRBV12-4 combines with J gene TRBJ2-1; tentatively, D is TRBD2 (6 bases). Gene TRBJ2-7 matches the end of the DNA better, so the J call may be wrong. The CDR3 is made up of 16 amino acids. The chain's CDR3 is CASVLTGVHSYNEQYF. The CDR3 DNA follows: TGTGCCAGTGTGCTGACGGGGGTCCACTCCTACAATGAGCAGTACTTC.

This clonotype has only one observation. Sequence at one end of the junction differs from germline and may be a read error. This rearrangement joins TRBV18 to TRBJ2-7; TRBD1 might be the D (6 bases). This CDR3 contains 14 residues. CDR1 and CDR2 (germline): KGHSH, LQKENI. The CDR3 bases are TGTGCCAGCTCACTAACGACAGGACCCTACGAGCGGTACTTC. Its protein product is CASSLTTGPYERYF. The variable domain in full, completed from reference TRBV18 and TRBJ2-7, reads NAGVMQNPRHLVRRRGQEARLRCSPMKGHSHVYWYRQLPEEGLKFMVYLQKENIIDESGMPKERFSAEFPKEGPSILRIQQVVRGDSAAYFCASSLTTGPYERYFGPGTRLTVT.

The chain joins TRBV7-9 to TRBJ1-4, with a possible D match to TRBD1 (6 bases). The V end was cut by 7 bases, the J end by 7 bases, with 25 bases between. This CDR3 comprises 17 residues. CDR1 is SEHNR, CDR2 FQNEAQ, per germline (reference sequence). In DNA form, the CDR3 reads TGTGCCAGCACCGGCGTTGTGGCAGGGGCGGGAAGTGAAAAACTGTTTTTT. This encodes CASTGVVAGAGSEKLFF.

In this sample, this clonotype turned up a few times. Written as DNA, the CDR3 is TGCGCCAGCAGCCAAGATAGGAGGCTAGGAAACATTCAGTACTTC. Protein product: CASSQDRRLGNIQYF. V is TRBV4-3 and J is TRBJ2-4; weak D call: TRBD2 (5 bases). This CDR3 is 15 amino acids long. The V end was cut by 0 bases, the J end by 6 bases, with 12 bases between. Germline CDR1 and CDR2: LGHNA and YSLEER.

The CDR3 nucleotides read TGTGCCAGCAGCCCCACGGACAGGGGTTATGAGCAGTACTTC. This codes for CASSPTDRGYEQYF. V is TRBV4-2 and J is TRBJ2-7; 9 nucleotides align to TRBD1. In germline, CDR1 is LGHNA, CDR2 YNFKEQ. The CDR3 is made up of 14 amino acids. V dropped 4 bases and J dropped 7; count of bases not matched to a gene: 8.

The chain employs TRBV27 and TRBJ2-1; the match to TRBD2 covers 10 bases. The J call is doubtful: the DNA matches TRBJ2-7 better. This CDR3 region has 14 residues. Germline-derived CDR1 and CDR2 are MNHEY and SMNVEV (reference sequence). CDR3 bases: TGTGCCAGCAGTTTGGGACTAGCGTACAATGAGCAGTACTTC. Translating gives CASSLGLAYNEQYF.

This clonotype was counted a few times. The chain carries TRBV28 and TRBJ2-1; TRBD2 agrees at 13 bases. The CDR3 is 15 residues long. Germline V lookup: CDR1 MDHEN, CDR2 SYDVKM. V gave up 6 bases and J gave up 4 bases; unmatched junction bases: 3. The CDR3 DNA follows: TGTGCCAGCAGACAGGGACTAGCGGGATACAATGAGCAGTTCTTC. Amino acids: CASRQGLAGYNEQFF. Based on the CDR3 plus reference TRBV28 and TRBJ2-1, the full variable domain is DVKVTQSSRYLVKRTGEKVFLECVQDMDHENMFWYRQDPGLGLRLIYFSYDVKMKEKGDIPEGYSVSREKKERFSLILESASTNQTSMYLCASRQGLAGYNEQFFGPGTRLTVL.